Shown below are 4 T cell receptor beta chains from a single sample sequenced in a study of blood T cell repertoires in COVID-19. Clones were read by immunoSEQ multiplex PCR, and TCRdb kept only the in-frame ones, dropping some. This table holds 200,000 to 250,000 clones, roughly 85% found once. Material for sequencing was peripheral blood. The receptors were gathered from a man aged 25-40 years who had recovered from COVID-19.

The chain combines TRBV6-4 with TRBJ2-3, with TRBD2 identical over 8 bases. J gave up 4 bases and V 2 bases, and 5 bases lay outside the gene matches. Germline CDR1 reads MRHNA; CDR2 reads SNTAGT. There are 15 residues in the CDR3. The CDR3 DNA is TGTGCCAGCAGTGACGGGCGGGGGGAAGCAGATACGCAGTATTTT. It yields the protein CASSDGRGEADTQYF.

This clone occurred once. V and J are TRBV27 and TRBJ1-2; possible D gene TRBD1, 6 bases. The CDR3 has 15 amino acids. With 5 bases removed from V and 4 bases from J, the gap between germline ends came to 17 bases. Germline CDR1 reads MNHEY; CDR2 reads SMNVEV (reference sequence). The DNA of the CDR3 is TGTGCCAGCAGTACCCAAGTGGGGGCCGGCTATGGCTACACCTTC. Its protein product is CASSTQVGAGYGYTF.

The J gene is TRBJ2-1, the V gene TRBV3-1 (or the pseudogene TRBV3-2); 10 bases map to TRBD1. Germline CDR1 and CDR2: LGHDT and YNNKEL (reference sequence). The junction had 12 bases not matched to a gene; V was cut back by 4 bases and J by 6 bases. CDR3 length: 17 amino acids. The CDR3: CASSPNLGQGFGNEQFF. CDR3 in DNA: TGTGCCAGCAGCCCCAATCTGGGACAGGGGTTCGGCAATGAGCAGTTCTTC.

The rearrangement links TRBV15 to TRBJ1-5, with D perhaps TRBD1 (6 bases). This CDR3 region has 15 residues. Germline V gene data show CDR1 as LNHNV and CDR2 as YYDKDF (reference sequence). Trimming pared 0 bases from V and 6 bases from J, leaving 12 bases between. CDR3: CATSRDPGGGQPQHF. CDR3 in DNA: TGTGCCACCAGCAGAGATCCTGGGGGCGGTCAGCCCCAGCATTTT.